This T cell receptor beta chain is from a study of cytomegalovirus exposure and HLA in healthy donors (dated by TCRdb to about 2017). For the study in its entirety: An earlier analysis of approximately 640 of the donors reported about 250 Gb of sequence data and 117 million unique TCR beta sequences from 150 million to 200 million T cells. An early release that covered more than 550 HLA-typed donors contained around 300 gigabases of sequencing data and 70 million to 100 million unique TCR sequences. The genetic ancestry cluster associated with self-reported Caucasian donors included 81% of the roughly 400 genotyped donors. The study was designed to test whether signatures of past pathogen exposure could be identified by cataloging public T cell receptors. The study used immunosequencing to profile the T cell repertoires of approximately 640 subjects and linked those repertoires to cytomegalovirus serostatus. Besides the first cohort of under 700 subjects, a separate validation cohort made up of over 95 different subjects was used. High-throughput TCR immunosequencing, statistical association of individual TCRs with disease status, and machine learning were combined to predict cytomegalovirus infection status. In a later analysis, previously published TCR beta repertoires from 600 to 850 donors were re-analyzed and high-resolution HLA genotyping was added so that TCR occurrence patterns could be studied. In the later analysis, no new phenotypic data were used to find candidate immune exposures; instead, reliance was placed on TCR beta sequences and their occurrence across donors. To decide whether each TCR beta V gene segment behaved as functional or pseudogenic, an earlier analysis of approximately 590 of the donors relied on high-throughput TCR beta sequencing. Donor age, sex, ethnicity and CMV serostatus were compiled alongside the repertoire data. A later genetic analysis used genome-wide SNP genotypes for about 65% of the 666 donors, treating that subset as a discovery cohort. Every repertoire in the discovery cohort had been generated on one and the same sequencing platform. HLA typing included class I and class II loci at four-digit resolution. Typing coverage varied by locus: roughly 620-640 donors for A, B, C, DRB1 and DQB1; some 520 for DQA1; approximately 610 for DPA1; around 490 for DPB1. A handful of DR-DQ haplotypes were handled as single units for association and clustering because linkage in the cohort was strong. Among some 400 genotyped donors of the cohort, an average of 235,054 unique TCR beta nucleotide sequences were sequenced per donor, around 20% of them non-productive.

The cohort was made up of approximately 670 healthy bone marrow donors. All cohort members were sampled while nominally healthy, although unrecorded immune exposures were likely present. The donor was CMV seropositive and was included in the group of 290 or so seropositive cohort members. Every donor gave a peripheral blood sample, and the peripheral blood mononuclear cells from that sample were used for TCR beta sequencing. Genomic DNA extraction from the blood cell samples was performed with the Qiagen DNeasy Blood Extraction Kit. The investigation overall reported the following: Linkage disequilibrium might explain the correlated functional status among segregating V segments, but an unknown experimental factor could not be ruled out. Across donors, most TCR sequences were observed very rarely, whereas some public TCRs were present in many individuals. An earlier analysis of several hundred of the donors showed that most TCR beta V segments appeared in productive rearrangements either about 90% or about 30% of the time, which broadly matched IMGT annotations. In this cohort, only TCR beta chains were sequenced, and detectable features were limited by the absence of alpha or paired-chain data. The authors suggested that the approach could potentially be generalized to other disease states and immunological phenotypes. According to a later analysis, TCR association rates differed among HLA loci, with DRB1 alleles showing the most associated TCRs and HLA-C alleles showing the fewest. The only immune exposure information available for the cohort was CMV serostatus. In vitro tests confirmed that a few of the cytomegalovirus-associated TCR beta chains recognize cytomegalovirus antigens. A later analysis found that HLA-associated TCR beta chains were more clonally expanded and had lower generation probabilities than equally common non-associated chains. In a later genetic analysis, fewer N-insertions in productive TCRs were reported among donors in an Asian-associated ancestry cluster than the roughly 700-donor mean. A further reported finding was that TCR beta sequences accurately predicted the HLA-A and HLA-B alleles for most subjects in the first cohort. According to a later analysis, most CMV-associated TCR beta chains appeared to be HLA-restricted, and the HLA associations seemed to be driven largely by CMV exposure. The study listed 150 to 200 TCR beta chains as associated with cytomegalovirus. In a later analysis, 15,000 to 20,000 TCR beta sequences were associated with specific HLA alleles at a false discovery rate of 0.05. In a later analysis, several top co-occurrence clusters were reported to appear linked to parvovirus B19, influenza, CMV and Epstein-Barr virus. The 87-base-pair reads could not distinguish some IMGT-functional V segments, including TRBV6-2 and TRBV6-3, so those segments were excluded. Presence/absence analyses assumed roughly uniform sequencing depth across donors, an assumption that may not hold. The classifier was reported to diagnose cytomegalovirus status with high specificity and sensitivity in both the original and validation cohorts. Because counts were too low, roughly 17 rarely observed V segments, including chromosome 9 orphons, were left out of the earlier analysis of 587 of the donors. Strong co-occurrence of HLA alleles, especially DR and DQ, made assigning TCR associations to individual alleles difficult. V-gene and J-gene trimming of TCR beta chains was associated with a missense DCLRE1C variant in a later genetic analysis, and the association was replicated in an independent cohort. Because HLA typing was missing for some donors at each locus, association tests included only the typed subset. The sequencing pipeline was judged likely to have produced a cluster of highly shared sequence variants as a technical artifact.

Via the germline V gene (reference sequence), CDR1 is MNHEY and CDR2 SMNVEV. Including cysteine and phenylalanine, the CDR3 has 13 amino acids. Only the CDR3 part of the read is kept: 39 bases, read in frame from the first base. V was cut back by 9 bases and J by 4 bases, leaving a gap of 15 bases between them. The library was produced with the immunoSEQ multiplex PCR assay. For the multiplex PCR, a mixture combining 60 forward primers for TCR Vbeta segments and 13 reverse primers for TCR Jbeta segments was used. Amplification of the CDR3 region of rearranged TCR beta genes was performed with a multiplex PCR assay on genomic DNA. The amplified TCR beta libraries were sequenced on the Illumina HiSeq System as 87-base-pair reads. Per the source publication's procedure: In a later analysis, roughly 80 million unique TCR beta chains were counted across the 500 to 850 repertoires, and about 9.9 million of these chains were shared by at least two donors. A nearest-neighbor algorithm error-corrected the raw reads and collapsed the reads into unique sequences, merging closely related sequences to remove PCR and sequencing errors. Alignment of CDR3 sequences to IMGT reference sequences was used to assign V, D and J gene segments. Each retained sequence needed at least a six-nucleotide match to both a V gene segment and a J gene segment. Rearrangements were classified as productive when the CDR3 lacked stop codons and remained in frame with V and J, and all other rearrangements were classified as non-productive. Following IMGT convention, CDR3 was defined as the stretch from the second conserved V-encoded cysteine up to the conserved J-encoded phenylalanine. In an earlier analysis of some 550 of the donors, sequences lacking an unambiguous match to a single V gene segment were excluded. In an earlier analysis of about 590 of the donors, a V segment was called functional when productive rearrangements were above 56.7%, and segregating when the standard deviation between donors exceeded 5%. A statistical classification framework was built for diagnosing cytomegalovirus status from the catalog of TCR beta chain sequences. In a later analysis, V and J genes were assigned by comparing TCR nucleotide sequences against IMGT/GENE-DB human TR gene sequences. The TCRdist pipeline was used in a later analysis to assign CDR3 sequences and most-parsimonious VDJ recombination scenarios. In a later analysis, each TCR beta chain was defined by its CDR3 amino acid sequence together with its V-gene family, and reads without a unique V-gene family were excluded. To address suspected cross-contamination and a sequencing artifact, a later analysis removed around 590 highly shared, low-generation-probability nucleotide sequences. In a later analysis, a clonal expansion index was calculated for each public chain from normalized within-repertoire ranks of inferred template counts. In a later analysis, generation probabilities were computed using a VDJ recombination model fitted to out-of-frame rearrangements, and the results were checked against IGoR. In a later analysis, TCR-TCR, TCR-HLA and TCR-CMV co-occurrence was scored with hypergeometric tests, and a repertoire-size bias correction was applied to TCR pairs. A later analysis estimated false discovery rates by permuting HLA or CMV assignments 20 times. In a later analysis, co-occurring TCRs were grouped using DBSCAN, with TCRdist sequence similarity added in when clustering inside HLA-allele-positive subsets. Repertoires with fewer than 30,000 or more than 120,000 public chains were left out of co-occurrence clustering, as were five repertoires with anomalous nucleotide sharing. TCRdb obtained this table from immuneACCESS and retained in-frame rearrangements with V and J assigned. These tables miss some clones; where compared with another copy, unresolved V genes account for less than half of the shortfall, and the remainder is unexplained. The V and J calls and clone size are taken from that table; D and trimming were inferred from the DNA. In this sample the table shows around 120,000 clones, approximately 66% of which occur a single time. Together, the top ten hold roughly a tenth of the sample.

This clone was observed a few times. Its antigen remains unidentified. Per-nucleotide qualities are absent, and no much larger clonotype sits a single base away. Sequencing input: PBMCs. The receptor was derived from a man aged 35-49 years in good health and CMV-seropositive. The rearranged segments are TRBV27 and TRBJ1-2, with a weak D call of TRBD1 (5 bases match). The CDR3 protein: CASFGGAIYGYTF. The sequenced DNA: TGTGCCAGTTTCGGAGGGGCAATCTATGGCTACACCTTC.